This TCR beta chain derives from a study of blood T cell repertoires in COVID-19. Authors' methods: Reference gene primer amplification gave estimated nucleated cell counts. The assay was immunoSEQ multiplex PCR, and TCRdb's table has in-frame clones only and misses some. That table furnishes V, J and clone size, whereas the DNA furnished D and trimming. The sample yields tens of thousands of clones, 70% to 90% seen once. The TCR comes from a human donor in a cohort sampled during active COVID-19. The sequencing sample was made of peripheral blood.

CDR3 DNA sequence: TGTGCCAGTAGTATTAATAGCTGGGGGCAACGAGGGACCCAGTACTTC. This codes for CASSINSWGQRGTQYF. The rearrangement links TRBV19 to TRBJ2-5; weak D call: TRBD1 (6 bases). The CDR3 covers 16 residues. Germline lookup yields CDR1 LNHDA and CDR2 SQIVND (reference sequence). Trimming left V 3 bases short and J 7 bases short, with 21 bases between.